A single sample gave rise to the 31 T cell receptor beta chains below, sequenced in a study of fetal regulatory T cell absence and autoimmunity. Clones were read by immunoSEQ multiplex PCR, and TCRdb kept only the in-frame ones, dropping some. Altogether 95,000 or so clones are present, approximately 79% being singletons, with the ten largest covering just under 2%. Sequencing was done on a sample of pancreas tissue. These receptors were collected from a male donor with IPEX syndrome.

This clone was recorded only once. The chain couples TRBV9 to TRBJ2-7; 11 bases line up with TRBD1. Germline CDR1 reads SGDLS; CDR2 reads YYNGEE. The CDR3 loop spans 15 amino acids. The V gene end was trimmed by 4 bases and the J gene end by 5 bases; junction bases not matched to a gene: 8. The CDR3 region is CASSTGQGAVNEQYF. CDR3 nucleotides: TGTGCCAGCAGCACAGGACAGGGGGCAGTAAACGAGCAGTACTTC.

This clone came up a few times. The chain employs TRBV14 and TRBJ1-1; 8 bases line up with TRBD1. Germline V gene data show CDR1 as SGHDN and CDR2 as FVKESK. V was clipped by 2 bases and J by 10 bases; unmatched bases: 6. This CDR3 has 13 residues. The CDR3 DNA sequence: TGTGCCAGCAGCCAACATGGAGGACAGGGAGCTTTCTTT. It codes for CASSQHGGQGAFF.

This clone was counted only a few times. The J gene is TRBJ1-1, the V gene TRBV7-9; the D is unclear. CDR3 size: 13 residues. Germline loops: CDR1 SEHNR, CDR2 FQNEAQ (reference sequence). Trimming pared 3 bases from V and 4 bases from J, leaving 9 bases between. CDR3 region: CASSLDGFTEAFF. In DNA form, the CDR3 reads TGTGCCAGCAGCTTGGACGGATTCACTGAAGCTTTCTTT.

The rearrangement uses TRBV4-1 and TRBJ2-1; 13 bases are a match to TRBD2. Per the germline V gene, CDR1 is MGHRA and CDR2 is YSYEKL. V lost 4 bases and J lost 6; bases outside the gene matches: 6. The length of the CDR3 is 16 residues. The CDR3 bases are TGCGCCAGCAGCCGACGCGGGACTAGCGGGACCAATGAGCAGTTCTTC. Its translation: CASSRRGTSGTNEQFF.

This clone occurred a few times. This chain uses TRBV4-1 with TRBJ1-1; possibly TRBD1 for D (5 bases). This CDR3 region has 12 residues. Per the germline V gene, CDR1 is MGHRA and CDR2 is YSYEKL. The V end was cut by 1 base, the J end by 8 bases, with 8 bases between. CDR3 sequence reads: CASSQGQHEAFF. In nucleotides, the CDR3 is TGCGCCAGCAGCCAAGGACAGCACGAAGCTTTCTTT.

The CDR3 protein is CASSLEGTSGLEGFF. The CDR3 nucleotides are TGCGCCAGCAGCTTGGAAGGGACTAGCGGTCTTGAGGGGTTCTTC. This rearrangement joins TRBV5-1 to TRBJ2-1; 11 bases are shared with TRBD2. There are 15 residues in the CDR3. Germline CDR1 reads SGHRS; CDR2 reads YFSETQ. The trim removed 0 bases at V and 15 bases at J, leaving 11 bases unmatched.

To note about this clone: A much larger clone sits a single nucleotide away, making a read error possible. CDR3 protein: CASSLNSYEQYF. CDR3 in DNA: TGTGCCAGCAGCTTGAACTCCTACGAGCAGTACTTC. This sequence joins TRBV5-4 and TRBJ2-7; D remains ambiguous. The CDR3 spans 12 residues. The germline V gene encodes CDR1 SGHNT and CDR2 YYREEE (reference sequence). Trimming took off 1 base at V and 0 bases at J, with 2 bases between the two ends.

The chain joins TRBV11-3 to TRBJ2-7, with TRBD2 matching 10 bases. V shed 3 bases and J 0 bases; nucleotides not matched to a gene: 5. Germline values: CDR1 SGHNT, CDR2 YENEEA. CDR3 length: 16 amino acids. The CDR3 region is CASSFVEREGSYEQYF. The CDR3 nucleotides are TGTGCCAGCAGCTTTGTCGAGCGGGAGGGCTCCTACGAGCAGTACTTC.

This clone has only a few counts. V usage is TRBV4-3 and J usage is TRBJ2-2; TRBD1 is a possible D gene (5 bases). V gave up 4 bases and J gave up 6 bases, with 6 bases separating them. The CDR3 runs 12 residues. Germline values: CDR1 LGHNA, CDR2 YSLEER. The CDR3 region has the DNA TGCGCCAGCAGCCTAGGGGCCGGGGAGCTGTTTTTT. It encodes CASSLGAGELFF.

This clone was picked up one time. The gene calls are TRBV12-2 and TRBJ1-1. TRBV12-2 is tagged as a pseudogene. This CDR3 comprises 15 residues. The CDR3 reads CASRLGPGVNTEAFF. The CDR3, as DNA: TGTGCAAGTCGCTTAGGACCCGGGGTGAACACTGAAGCTTTCTTT.

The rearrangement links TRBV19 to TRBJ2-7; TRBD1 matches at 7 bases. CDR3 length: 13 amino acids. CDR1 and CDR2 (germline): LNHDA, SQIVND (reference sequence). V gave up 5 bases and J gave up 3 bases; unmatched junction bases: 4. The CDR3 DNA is TGTGCCAGTAGTCCACGACAGGGCTACGAGCAGTACTTC. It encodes CASSPRQGYEQYF.

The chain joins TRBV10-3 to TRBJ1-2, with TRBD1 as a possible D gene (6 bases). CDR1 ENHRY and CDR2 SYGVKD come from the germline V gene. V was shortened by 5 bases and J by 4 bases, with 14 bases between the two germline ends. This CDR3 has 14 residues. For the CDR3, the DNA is TGTGCCATCAGTTCGGCAGGGGTTATCTATGGCTACACCTTC. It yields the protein CAISSAGVIYGYTF.

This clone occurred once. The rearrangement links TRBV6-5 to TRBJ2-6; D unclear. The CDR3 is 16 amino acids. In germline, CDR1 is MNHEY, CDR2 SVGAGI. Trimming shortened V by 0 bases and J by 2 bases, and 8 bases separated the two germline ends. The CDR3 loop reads CASSYSVLAGANVLTF. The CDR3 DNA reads TGTGCCAGCAGTTACTCTGTATTAGCTGGGGCCAACGTCCTGACTTTC.

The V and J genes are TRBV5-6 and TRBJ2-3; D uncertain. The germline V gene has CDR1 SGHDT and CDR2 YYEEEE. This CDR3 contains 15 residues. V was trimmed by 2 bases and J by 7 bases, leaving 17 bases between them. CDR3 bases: TGTGCCAGCAGCTTCGACGGGCTACACCGCAATACGCAGTATTTT. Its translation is CASSFDGLHRNTQYF. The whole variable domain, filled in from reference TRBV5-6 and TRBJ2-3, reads DAGVTQSPTHLIKTRGQQVTLRCSPKSGHDTVSWYQQALGQGPQFIFQYYEEEERQRGNFPDRFSGHQFPNYSSELNVNALLLGDSALYLCASSFDGLHRNTQYFGPGTRLTVL.

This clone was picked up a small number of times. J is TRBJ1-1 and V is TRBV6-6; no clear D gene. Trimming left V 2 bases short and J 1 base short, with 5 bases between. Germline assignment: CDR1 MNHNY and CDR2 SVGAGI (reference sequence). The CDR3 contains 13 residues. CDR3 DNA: TGTGCCAGCAGTTACACGGAGAACACTGAAGCTTTCTTT. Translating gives CASSYTENTEAFF.

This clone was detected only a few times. The CDR3 sequence is CARTGEGTDTQYF. CDR3 sequence (DNA): TGTGCCCGCACAGGGGAGGGCACAGATACGCAGTATTTT. The chain combines TRBV2 with TRBJ2-3; D is perhaps TRBD1 (7 bases). Trimming shortened V by 11 bases and J by 1 base, and 13 bases separated the two germline ends. This CDR3 region has 13 residues. Germline V lookup: CDR1 SNHLY, CDR2 FYNNEI.

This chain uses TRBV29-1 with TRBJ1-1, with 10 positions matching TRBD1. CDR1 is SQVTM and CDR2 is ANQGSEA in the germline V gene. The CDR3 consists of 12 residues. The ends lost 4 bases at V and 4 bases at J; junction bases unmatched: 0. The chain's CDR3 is CSVGTGGTEAFF. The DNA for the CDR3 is TGCAGCGTTGGGACAGGGGGCACTGAAGCTTTCTTT.

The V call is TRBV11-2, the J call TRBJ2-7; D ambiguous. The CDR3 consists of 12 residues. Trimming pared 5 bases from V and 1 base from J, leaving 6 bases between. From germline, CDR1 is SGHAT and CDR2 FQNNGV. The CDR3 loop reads CASSHPSYEQYF. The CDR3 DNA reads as TGTGCCAGCAGCCACCCGTCCTACGAGCAGTACTTC.

In DNA, the CDR3 is TGCGCCAGCAGCCAAGAGGCTCCGGGAACAGGGGAGGGCTACACCTTC. Protein sequence: CASSQEAPGTGEGYTF. The chain joins TRBV4-3 to TRBJ1-2; 7 positions match TRBD1. The CDR3 sequence is 16 residues long. V lost 0 bases and J lost 8; bases outside the gene matches: 12. Germline V lookup: CDR1 LGHNA, CDR2 YSLEER.

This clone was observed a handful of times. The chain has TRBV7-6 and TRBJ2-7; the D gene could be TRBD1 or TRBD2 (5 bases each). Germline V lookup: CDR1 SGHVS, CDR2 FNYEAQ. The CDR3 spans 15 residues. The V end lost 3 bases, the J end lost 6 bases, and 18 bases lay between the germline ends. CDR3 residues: CASSLGRTGMGEQYF. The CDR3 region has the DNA TGTGCCAGCAGCTTGGGGCGAACGGGGATGGGCGAGCAGTACTTC.

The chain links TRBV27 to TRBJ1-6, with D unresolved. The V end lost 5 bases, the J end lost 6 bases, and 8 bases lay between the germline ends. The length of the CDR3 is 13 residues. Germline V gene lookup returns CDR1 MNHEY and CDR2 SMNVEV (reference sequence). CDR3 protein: CASSPRGNSPLHF. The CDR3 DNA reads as TGTGCCAGCAGTCCCCGGGGTAATTCACCCCTCCACTTT.

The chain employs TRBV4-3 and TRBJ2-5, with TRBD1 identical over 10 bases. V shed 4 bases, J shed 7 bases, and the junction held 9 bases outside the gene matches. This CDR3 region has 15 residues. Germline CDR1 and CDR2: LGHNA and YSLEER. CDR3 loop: CASSRAGTGAVTQYF. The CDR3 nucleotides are TGCGCCAGCAGCCGAGCCGGGACAGGGGCTGTGACCCAGTACTTC.

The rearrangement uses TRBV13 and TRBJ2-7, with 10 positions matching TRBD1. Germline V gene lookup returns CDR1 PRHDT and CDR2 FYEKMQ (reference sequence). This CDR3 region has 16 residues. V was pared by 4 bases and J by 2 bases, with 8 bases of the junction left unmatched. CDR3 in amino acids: CASSSPGTGAPYEQYF. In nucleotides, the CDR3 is TGTGCCAGCAGCTCCCCCGGGACAGGGGCCCCCTACGAGCAGTACTTC.

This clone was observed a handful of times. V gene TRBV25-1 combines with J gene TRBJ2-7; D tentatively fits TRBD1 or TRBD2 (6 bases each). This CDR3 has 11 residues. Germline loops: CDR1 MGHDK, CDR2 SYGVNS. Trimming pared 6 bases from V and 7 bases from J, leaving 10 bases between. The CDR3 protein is CASSGGWEQYF. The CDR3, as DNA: TGTGCCAGCAGCGGGGGCTGGGAGCAGTACTTC.

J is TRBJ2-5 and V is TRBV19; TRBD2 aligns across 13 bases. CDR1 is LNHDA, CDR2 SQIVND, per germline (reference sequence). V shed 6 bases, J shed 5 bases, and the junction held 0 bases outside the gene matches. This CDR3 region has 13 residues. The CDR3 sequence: CASRTSGGETQYF. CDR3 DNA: TGTGCCAGTAGGACTAGCGGGGGGGAGACCCAGTACTTC.

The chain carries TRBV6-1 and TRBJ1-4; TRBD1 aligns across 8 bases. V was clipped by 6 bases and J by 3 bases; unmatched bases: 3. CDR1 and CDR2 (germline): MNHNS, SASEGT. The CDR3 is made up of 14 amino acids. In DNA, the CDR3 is TGTGCCAGCAGAACGGGACAGGCTAATGAAAAACTGTTTTTT. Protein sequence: CASRTGQANEKLFF.

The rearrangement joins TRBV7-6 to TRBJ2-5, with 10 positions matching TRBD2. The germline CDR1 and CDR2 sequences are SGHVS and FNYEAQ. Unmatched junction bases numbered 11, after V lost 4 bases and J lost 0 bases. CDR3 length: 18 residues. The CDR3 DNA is TGTGCCAGCAGCTCGCCCCCCACTAGCGGGGAATACCAAGAGACCCAGTACTTC. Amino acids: CASSSPPTSGEYQETQYF.

Written as DNA, the CDR3 is TGTGCCAGCAGTGCTGGAGACACCGGGGAGCTGTTTTTT. It translates to CASSAGDTGELFF. This sequence joins TRBV27 and TRBJ2-2; no clear D gene. Trimming took off 5 bases at V and 3 bases at J, with 7 bases between the two ends. Germline assignment: CDR1 MNHEY and CDR2 SMNVEV (reference sequence). The CDR3 totals 13 residues.

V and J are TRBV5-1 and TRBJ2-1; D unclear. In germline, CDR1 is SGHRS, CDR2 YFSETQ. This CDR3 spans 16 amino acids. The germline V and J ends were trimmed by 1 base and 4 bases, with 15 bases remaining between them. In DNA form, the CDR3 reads TGCGCCAGCAGCTTGCGGGCCGCGGTACCTTACAATGAGCAGTTCTTC. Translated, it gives CASSLRAAVPYNEQFF.

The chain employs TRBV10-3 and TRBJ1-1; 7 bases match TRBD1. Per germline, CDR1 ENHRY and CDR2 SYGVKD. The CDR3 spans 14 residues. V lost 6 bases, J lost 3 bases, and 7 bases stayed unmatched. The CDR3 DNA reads TGTGCCATCAGAAACAGGGGATTAGACACTGAAGCTTTCTTT. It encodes CAIRNRGLDTEAFF.

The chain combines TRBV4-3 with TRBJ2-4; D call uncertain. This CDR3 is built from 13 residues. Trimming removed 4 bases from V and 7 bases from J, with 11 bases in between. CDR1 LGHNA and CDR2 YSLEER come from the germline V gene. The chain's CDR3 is CASSRALGNIQYF. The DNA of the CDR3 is TGCGCCAGCAGCCGGGCCCTAGGGAACATTCAGTACTTC.